This TCR beta chain was identified during a study of T cells in Graves' hyperthyroidism and ophthalmopathy. Graves' hyperthyroidism was deemed stable absent ophthalmopathy progression within 18 months. This clonotype was detected many times. RNA transcripts yielded amplified TCR beta CDR3 regions. The HTBI primer set drove a first-round RT-PCR of the TCR CDR3. Using its own MiXCR run on the multiplex PCR reads, TCRdb lists one record per CDR3 protein. The sample records some 420,000 distinct CDR3 sequences, approximately 15% being singletons. The source is a young woman with Graves' hyperthyroidism. The sample taken for sequencing was blood.

The CDR3 region has the DNA TGTGCCAGCAGTTCCTCGAGCGGGAGGGAGACCCAGTACTTC. Translating it yields CASSSSSGRETQYF. The chain joins TRBV12-3 or TRBV12-4 to TRBJ2-5, with TRBD2 identical over 9 bases. There are 14 residues in the CDR3. With 4 bases clipped from V and 5 bases from J, the junction kept 5 bases outside the gene matches.